This TCR beta chain was recovered during a study of cytomegalovirus exposure and HLA in healthy donors. 13 Jbeta primers and 60 Vbeta primers were used for the PCR. The data were produced by immunoSEQ multiplex PCR, yet TCRdb's version contains in-frame clones alone and is incomplete. The table counts about 130,000 clones; 1.7% lies in the top ten. This CDR3 has 16 residues. Trimming removed 5 bases at V and 0 bases at J, with 15 bases between. This rearrangement joins TRBV5-3 to TRBJ2-4; D perhaps matches TRBD1 (7 bases). TRBV5-3 is marked as an open reading frame, function uncertain. Sequenced: PBMCs. The receptor comes from a man younger than 30 in good health and CMV-seronegative. CDR3 amino acids: CARRPTGDRAKNIQYF. CDR3 nucleotide sequence: TGTGCCAGAAGACCCACGGGGGACAGAGCCAAAAACATTCAGTACTTC.